Following are 27 T cell receptor beta chains from one sample sequenced in a study of blood T cell repertoires in COVID-19. The table came from immunoSEQ multiplex PCR; TCRdb's copy has only in-frame clones and leaves some out. The sample carries about 160,000 clones, under 90% recorded once. The specimen sequenced was PBMCs or T cells enriched from blood (not recorded which). These TCRs come from a man between 60 and 75 years old who had recovered from COVID-19.

This clone was seen at least ten times. The V and J genes are TRBV4-1 and TRBJ1-5, with 9 bases lining up with TRBD1. With V trimmed by 0 bases and J by 7 bases, 7 bases remained unmatched. CDR3 length equals 16 residues. Germline V CDR1 and CDR2: MGHRA, YSYEKL. The CDR3 bases are TGCGCCAGCAGCCAAGATGGGGGGACAGGGCCCCAGCCCCAGCATTTT. Translated: CASSQDGGTGPQPQHF.

The chain joins TRBV7-8 to TRBJ2-7; tentative D call: TRBD2 (5 bases). CDR1 is SGHVS, CDR2 FQNEAQ, per germline. The CDR3 has 16 residues. With 1 base removed from V and 0 bases from J, the gap between germline ends came to 13 bases. The CDR3 nucleotides read TGTGCCAGCAGCTTAGGGACTCAAGGTCTCTCCTACGAGCAGTACTTC. It translates to CASSLGTQGLSYEQYF.

To note about this clone: This sample includes further DNA sequences coding for the same CDR3. The rearrangement links TRBV28 to TRBJ2-7, with 7 bases that match TRBD1. In germline, CDR1 is MDHEN, CDR2 SYDVKM. The CDR3 sequence is 13 residues long. With 3 bases clipped from V and 2 bases from J, the junction kept 1 base outside the gene matches. The CDR3 sequence: CASSLDRTYEQYF. Written as DNA, the CDR3 is TGTGCCAGCAGTTTGGACAGGACCTACGAGCAGTACTTC.

This chain links TRBV12-5 with TRBJ2-3; D gene uncertain. This CDR3 region has 12 residues. Germline lookup yields CDR1 LGHNT and CDR2 FRNRAP. Trimming cost V 3 bases and J 6 bases, with 7 bases left between them. The CDR3 loop reads CASGFARDTQYF. As DNA, the CDR3 is TGTGCTAGTGGTTTTGCCAGGGATACGCAGTATTTT.

The chain uses TRBV19 and TRBJ2-7; TRBD1 agrees at 8 bases. Germline trimming cut 3 bases from V and 2 bases from J; bases unmatched to any gene: 3. Germline lookup yields CDR1 LNHDA and CDR2 SQIVND (reference sequence). The CDR3 runs 14 residues. The CDR3 DNA reads TGTGCCAGTAGTATGGACAGGGAGGCCTACGAGCAGTACTTC. Encoded protein: CASSMDREAYEQYF.

The chain carries TRBV19 and TRBJ2-7, with a tentative D call TRBD1 (5 bases). With 4 bases removed from V and 5 bases from J, the gap between germline ends came to 15 bases. Germline assignment: CDR1 LNHDA and CDR2 SQIVND (reference sequence). This CDR3 comprises 14 residues. CDR3 sequence reads: CASSNWAGPNEQYF. DNA of the CDR3: TGTGCCAGTAGTAATTGGGCAGGGCCTAACGAGCAGTACTTC.

V gene TRBV24-1 combines with J gene TRBJ2-2; tentative D call: TRBD1 (6 bases). V lost 2 bases and J 2 bases, leaving 11 bases between the germline ends. The germline V gene has CDR1 KGHDR and CDR2 SFDVKD. This CDR3 contains 16 residues. The CDR3 DNA sequence: TGTGCCACCAGTGATTGGAGACAGGCAAACACCGGGGAGCTGTTTTTT. Translation: CATSDWRQANTGELFF.

The genes are TRBV7-8 and TRBJ2-1, with D unresolved. The V gene's germline CDR1 is SGHVS and CDR2 FQNEAQ. The CDR3 has 13 amino acids. V shed 1 base and J shed 5 bases, with 6 bases lying between them. CDR3 sequence: CASSLVQNNEQFF. The DNA for the CDR3 is TGTGCCAGCAGCTTAGTTCAGAACAATGAGCAGTTCTTC. The whole variable domain, remainder taken from reference TRBV7-8 and TRBJ2-1, is GAGVSQSPRYKVAKRGQDVALRCDPISGHVSLFWYQQALGQGPEFLTYFQNEAQLDKSGLPSDRFFAERPEGSVSTLKIQRTQQEDSAVYLCASSLVQNNEQFFGPGTRLTVL.

J is TRBJ1-3 and V is TRBV28, with D hard to call. V was shortened by 2 bases and J by 9 bases, with 17 bases between the two germline ends. This CDR3 has 15 residues. Germline V CDR1 and CDR2: MDHEN, SYDVKM. DNA for the CDR3: TGTGCCAGCAGTTTACGGGGTCGCCTCGGCAGCACCATATATTTT. Its protein is CASSLRGRLGSTIYF.

This clone is a singleton in its sample. The chain uses TRBV6-6 and TRBJ2-1; 7 bases line up with TRBD1. Germline V lookup: CDR1 MNHNY, CDR2 SVGAGI (reference sequence). The CDR3 is made up of 15 amino acids. J was trimmed by 2 bases and V by 0 bases; bases with no gene match: 1. For the CDR3, the DNA is TGTGCCAGCAGTTACTCGGGACAGCCCTACAATGAGCAGTTCTTC. This sequence encodes CASSYSGQPYNEQFF.

This clone was counted between two and nine times. The chain is built from TRBV28 and TRBJ1-1, with a tentative D call TRBD1 (6 bases). Germline V gene lookup returns CDR1 MDHEN and CDR2 SYDVKM. The CDR3 is 11 residues long. Trimming cost V 6 bases and J 7 bases, with 9 bases left between them. The CDR3 is CASREQGEAFF. The CDR3, as DNA: TGTGCCAGCAGGGAACAGGGTGAAGCTTTCTTT.

The rearrangement links TRBV7-8 to TRBJ2-1; 13 bases align to TRBD2. Trimming removed 5 bases from V and 13 bases from J; junction bases left unmatched: 11. This CDR3 region has 15 residues. Germline V gene data show CDR1 as SGHVS and CDR2 as FQNEAQ. As DNA, the CDR3 is TGTGCCAGCAGCCCATCCGGGACTAGCGGGGTGTCTCAGTTCTTC. It translates to CASSPSGTSGVSQFF.

V and J are TRBV11-2 and TRBJ2-7; D gene uncertain. V shed 1 base and J shed 3 bases, with 10 bases lying between them. CDR3 length: 14 amino acids. Germline CDR1 is SGHAT and CDR2 is FQNNGV. This CDR3 is CASSLGPEHYEQYF. DNA of the CDR3: TGTGCCAGCAGCTTAGGTCCGGAGCACTACGAGCAGTACTTC. The full variable domain, its missing parts supplied by reference TRBV11-2 and TRBJ2-7, is EAGVAQSPRYKIIEKRQSVAFWCNPISGHATLYWYQQILGQGPKLLIQFQNNGVVDDSQLPKDRFSAERLKGVDSTLKIQPAKLEDSAVYLCASSLGPEHYEQYFGPGTRLTVT.

CDR3 nucleotide sequence: TGTGCCAGCAGCACCACAGGGGGGAGATCCTACGAGCAGTACTTC. Protein product: CASSTTGGRSYEQYF. V gene TRBV5-6 combines with J gene TRBJ2-7; 8 bases fit TRBD1. This CDR3 contains 15 residues. Germline-derived CDR1 and CDR2 are SGHDT and YYEEEE. With 4 bases clipped from V and 1 base from J, the junction kept 7 bases outside the gene matches. The full variable domain, in which reference TRBV5-6 and TRBJ2-7 provide the parts outside the CDR3, is DAGVTQSPTHLIKTRGQQVTLRCSPKSGHDTVSWYQQALGQGPQFIFQYYEEEERQRGNFPDRFSGHQFPNYSSELNVNALLLGDSALYLCASSTTGGRSYEQYFGPGTRLTVT.

J is TRBJ2-1 and V is TRBV9, with 11 bases that match TRBD1. This CDR3 region has 16 residues. Germline loops: CDR1 SGDLS, CDR2 YYNGEE. V was pared by 3 bases and J by 8 bases, with 10 bases of the junction left unmatched. The CDR3 here is CASSDSRTGGMYEQFF. CDR3 nucleotides: TGTGCCAGCAGCGATTCAAGGACAGGGGGCATGTATGAGCAGTTCTTC.

The chain combines TRBV27 with TRBJ1-1; D is unresolved. There are 13 residues in the CDR3. From germline, CDR1 is MNHEY and CDR2 SMNVEV (reference sequence). Trimming removed 2 bases from V and 1 base from J, with 5 bases in between. The CDR3 here is CASSLTANTEAFF. The DNA of the CDR3 is TGTGCCAGCAGTTTAACAGCGAACACTGAAGCTTTCTTT.

This clone was seen many times. This chain joins TRBV28 and TRBJ2-6, with D maybe TRBD2 (6 bases). The CDR3 has 19 residues. V was shortened by 3 bases and J by 4 bases, with 22 bases between the two germline ends. Germline V gene data show CDR1 as MDHEN and CDR2 as SYDVKM. CDR3 coding DNA: TGTGCCAGCAGTTTTGGGCTCCGGGGGTATACTCTGGGGGCCAACGTCCTGACTTTC. Translating it yields CASSFGLRGYTLGANVLTF.

The CDR3 coding sequence is TGTGCCAGCAGTACCTTGACAGGGGGCTATCAGCCCCAGCATTTT. This codes for CASSTLTGGYQPQHF. The chain is built from TRBV27 and TRBJ1-5; TRBD1 agrees at 10 bases. V was pared by 5 bases and J by 5 bases, with 6 bases of the junction left unmatched. This CDR3 contains 15 residues. The germline V gene encodes CDR1 MNHEY and CDR2 SMNVEV (reference sequence).

This rearrangement joins TRBV28 to TRBJ1-1; tentative D call: TRBD1 (6 bases). V lost 5 bases and J lost 5, with 15 bases in between. This CDR3 has 14 residues. Germline V CDR1 and CDR2: MDHEN, SYDVKM. CDR3 sequence: CASSLGWGRTEAFF. The CDR3 nucleotides read TGTGCCAGCAGTCTCGGTTGGGGGCGGACTGAAGCTTTCTTT.

This clone showed up just a few times. The chain is built from TRBV11-2 and TRBJ2-5; maybe TRBD1 (6 bases). Germline V gene lookup returns CDR1 SGHAT and CDR2 FQNNGV. The CDR3 sequence is 16 residues long. The V end was cut by 2 bases, the J end by 7 bases, with 20 bases between. CDR3 DNA sequence: TGTGCCAGCAGCTTAAGACAGGAGAGATTGCGAGGGACCCAGTACTTC. Residues: CASSLRQERLRGTQYF.

The V and J genes are TRBV15 and TRBJ1-4, with a tentative D call TRBD1 (5 bases). V was cut by 6 bases and J by 8 bases, with 19 bases left in between. Germline V gene sequence: CDR1 LNHNV, CDR2 YYDKDF (reference sequence). This CDR3 is built from 15 residues. CDR3 protein: CATSPPPGQGEKLFF. The CDR3 DNA reads as TGTGCCACCAGTCCACCCCCAGGGCAGGGAGAAAAACTGTTTTTT.

V and J are TRBV19 and TRBJ2-7; tentative D call: TRBD2 (6 bases). This CDR3 is 15 amino acids long. V lost 3 bases to trimming and J lost 3 bases, with 15 bases between them. Germline V gene data show CDR1 as LNHDA and CDR2 as SQIVND (reference sequence). CDR3 region: CASSIRTGGGYEQYF. As DNA, the CDR3 is TGTGCCAGTAGTATCCGTACCGGGGGAGGCTACGAGCAGTACTTC.

The genes are TRBV11-1 and TRBJ2-7, with D unresolved. Germline CDR1 SGHAT, CDR2 FQDESV (reference sequence). The V end was cut by 3 bases, the J end by 1 base, with 4 bases between. This CDR3 region has 12 residues. Here the CDR3 DNA reads TGTGCCAGCAGCTTCGGGTCCTACGAGCAGTACTTC. Translation gives CASSFGSYEQYF.

This clone was seen a single time. V gene TRBV7-9 combines with J gene TRBJ2-1, with TRBD2 matching 10 bases. CDR3 length: 16 amino acids. Germline CDR1 reads SEHNR; CDR2 reads FQNEAQ (reference sequence). With 3 bases clipped from V and 1 base from J, the junction kept 3 bases outside the gene matches. CDR3 sequence reads: CASSFSGGASYNEQFF. As DNA, the CDR3 is TGTGCCAGCAGCTTCAGCGGGGGGGCGTCCTACAATGAGCAGTTCTTC.

The chain carries TRBV6-1 and TRBJ2-7; maybe TRBD1 (5 bases). Germline CDR1 and CDR2: MNHNS and SASEGT. There are 13 residues in the CDR3. Deletions cut 2 bases from V and 4 bases from J, with 9 bases between. The CDR3 is CASSEQGRYEQYF. As DNA, the CDR3 is TGTGCCAGCAGTGAACAGGGTCGGTACGAGCAGTACTTC.

The chain carries TRBV27 and TRBJ2-2; 7 bases line up with TRBD1. This CDR3 contains 15 residues. From germline, CDR1 is MNHEY and CDR2 SMNVEV (reference sequence). Losses at the gene ends were 6 bases for V and 3 bases for J; bases not matched to a gene: 7. DNA of the CDR3: TGTGCCAGCAGAGGGACAGTGGGACACACCGGGGAGCTGTTTTTT. Translating it yields CASRGTVGHTGELFF.

The chain employs TRBV29-1 and TRBJ2-1; TRBD2 agrees at 10 bases. The CDR3 has 12 amino acids. Germline CDR1 is SQVTM and CDR2 is ANQGSEA. V lost 2 bases and J lost 9; bases outside the gene matches: 1. Here the CDR3 DNA reads TGCAGCGTTGAACTAGCGGGGGTTGAGCAGTTCTTC. Its protein is CSVELAGVEQFF.